One and the same sample provided the 6 T cell receptor beta chains below, sequenced in a study of CD8 T cells in Susac syndrome. Reverse transcription of about 0.5 to 1 ug RNA used random hexamers. TCRdb independently ran MiXCR on the immunoSEQ multiplex PCR reads; one entry per CDR3 protein. The table records under 200,000 distinct CDR3 sequences, 85% to 95% of them present only once. The material sequenced was CD8+ T cells from PBMCs. The receptors come from a human donor with multiple sclerosis.

The chain combines TRBV12-5 with TRBJ1-5; D gene unclear. The V and J ends lost 0 bases and 5 bases respectively, with 5 bases between them. CDR1 and CDR2 (germline): LGHNT, FRNRAP. The CDR3 sequence is 13 residues long. Here the CDR3 DNA reads TGTGCTAGTGGTTTGGTTCGTGATCAGCCCCAGCATTTT. This sequence encodes CASGLVRDQPQHF.

The V call is TRBV2, the J call TRBJ2-5, with 13 bases identical to TRBD2. This CDR3 has 15 residues. CDR1 is SNHLY, CDR2 FYNNEI, per germline. The ends lost 6 bases at V and 5 bases at J; junction bases unmatched: 6. The CDR3 DNA sequence: TGTGCCAGCAGCAGACTAGCGGGAGGTTTGGAGACCCAGTACTTC. Protein sequence: CASSRLAGGLETQYF.

V is TRBV25-1 and J is TRBJ2-5; unclear D gene. This CDR3 is built from 13 residues. Germline assignment: CDR1 MGHDK and CDR2 SYGVNS. V lost 8 bases and J lost 2, with 12 bases in between. The CDR3, as DNA: TGTGCCAGCTCTTTGGGTTCTCAAGAGACCCAGTACTTC. Translated, it gives CASSLGSQETQYF.

This clonotype was counted a single time. This chain joins TRBV20-1 and TRBJ1-2; D possibly corresponds to TRBD1 (6 bases). The CDR3 sequence is 12 residues long. V gave up 5 bases and J gave up 6 bases, with 13 bases separating them. The germline CDR1 and CDR2 sequences are DFQATT and SNEGSKA (reference sequence). CDR3 sequence: CSAPQGFNGYTF. In nucleotides, the CDR3 is TGCAGTGCTCCGCAGGGGTTCAATGGCTACACCTTC.

The J gene is TRBJ1-1, the V gene TRBV20-1; D gene ambiguous. This CDR3 is 12 amino acids long. Looked up from germline, CDR1 is DFQATT and CDR2 is SNEGSKA (reference sequence). The CDR3 reads CSAPAENTEAFF. The CDR3 coding sequence is TGCAGCGCTCCTGCAGAGAACACTGAAGCTTTCTTT.

This chain joins TRBV28 and TRBJ2-7, with D possibly TRBD1 on 6 matching bases. V lost 6 bases to trimming and J lost 0 bases, with 9 bases between them. CDR1 and CDR2 (germline): MDHEN, SYDVKM. This CDR3 is 13 amino acids long. CDR3 sequence: CASRDSSSYEQYF. The CDR3 DNA follows: TGTGCCAGCAGGGACAGTAGCTCCTACGAGCAGTACTTC. Looking up the rest from reference TRBV28 and TRBJ2-7 gives the full variable domain: DVKVTQSSRYLVKRTGEKVFLECVQDMDHENMFWYRQDPGLGLRLIYFSYDVKMKEKGDIPEGYSVSREKKERFSLILESASTNQTSMYLCASRDSSSYEQYFGPGTRLTVT.